The source of this T cell receptor beta chain is a study of blood T cell repertoires in COVID-19. Study at large: Acute and convalescent COVID-19 samples came from the United States, Italy and Spain.

The CDR3 totals 16 residues. From germline, CDR1 is SGHNT and CDR2 YENEEA. The junction had 5 bases not matched to a gene; V was cut back by 1 base and J by 6 bases. In the original analysis: Amplification of reference gene primers provided the estimated nucleated cell counts. Clones were read by immunoSEQ multiplex PCR, and TCRdb kept only the in-frame ones, dropping some. The V and J calls and the clone size are those of that table, but D and trimming were determined from the DNA. Among tens of thousands of clones listed, around nine tenths were seen once. Sample: peripheral blood. The receptor's source is a woman aged 60-75 years with acute or convalescent COVID-19. This sequence joins TRBV11-3 and TRBJ2-2; TRBD1 aligns across 10 bases. The DNA for the CDR3 is TGTGCCAGCAGCTTAGGGCGACAGGGGGCCCCCGGGGAGCTGTTTTTT. Its translation: CASSLGRQGAPGELFF.